This T cell receptor beta chain was sequenced for a study of blood T cell repertoires in COVID-19. On the study more broadly: The United States, Italy and Spain provided the acute and convalescent COVID-19 samples. Sources were T cells, B-cell-depleted T cells, or PBMCs; the material itself was cDNA or gDNA.

Per the study methods: Amplification from reference gene primers served as the basis for estimated nucleated cell counts. Here immunoSEQ multiplex PCR was the method, and the copy in TCRdb shows in-frame clones only, minus some. V, J and clone size are those of that table, while D and trimming were read from the DNA. The table shows 380,000 or so clones, with approximately 88% occurring only once. Allocation to cohorts depended on clinical history reported by the participants. Sample: PBMCs or T cells enriched from blood (not recorded which). The clonotype originates from a woman aged 25 to 39 with acute COVID-19.

The CDR3: CASSPQAGTGGDEQYF. The CDR3 DNA reads as TGCGCCAGCAGCCCTCAGGCGGGGACAGGGGGAGACGAGCAGTACTTC. The V gene is TRBV4-3, the J gene TRBJ2-7, with 11 bases fitting TRBD1. Germline-derived CDR1 and CDR2 are LGHNA and YSLEER. V lost 4 bases and J lost 5; bases outside the gene matches: 10. CDR3 length equals 16 residues.